These T cell receptor beta chains were read from a single sample in a study of blood T cell repertoires in COVID-19. The protocol was immunoSEQ multiplex PCR, while the TCRdb copy is restricted to in-frame clones and leaves out a portion. The repertoire consists of around 140,000 clones, with around 90% occurring once and the leading ten covering 1.7%. The source material was peripheral blood. Every receptor here comes from a woman in her 50s with acute or convalescent COVID-19. CDR3s leave out the opening cysteine and the closing phenylalanine or tryptophan. A D gene is named only where the DNA matches it firmly. Clone size is stated in some rows and not others, as once, few, many or a class when expanded.

>-|-|TRBV18
ASSRGHLNQPQH
>-|TRBD1|TRBV7-3
ASSPGQGETQY
>-|-|TRBV27
ASSLEGGIPTNEKLF
>once|TRBD1|TRBV6-5
ASSPTGSGNEQF
>once|-|TRBV7-3
ASSLKPRGTLGSPLH
>-|TRBD1|TRBV6-1
ASSERVTGSGEQY
>-|-|TRBV9
ASSTGRGDQPQH
>few|-|TRBV5-4
ASSFDFGTYTEAF
>-|-|TRBV28
ASSLAFGDTGELF
>-|-|TRBV5-1
ASSLARMNTEAF
>-|TRBD1|TRBV18
ASSDRADEKLF
>few|TRBD2|TRBV7-9
ASSLRGGRNQETQY
>-|-|TRBV5-1
ASSLTGGFSNQPQH
>-|-|TRBV6-1
ASKLEGEKLF
>once|TRBD1|TRBV18
ASSPDRDYGYT
>-|TRBD2|TRBV20-1
SASSGSSLYEQY
>-|-|TRBV6-1
ASSESRGEGQPQH
>-|TRBD1|TRBV5-1
ASSQIKTGGGAGELF
>-|-|TRBV28
ASSLSGDTEAF
>-|-|TRBV30
ACWGGARSPLH
>-|-|TRBV9
ASSAQIDKIYGYT
>-|-|TRBV25-1
ASTPGRGYTGELF
>-|-|TRBV12-5
ASGYRGGINQPQH
>-|TRBD2|TRBV4-2
ASSQDSGLADTGELF
>-|-|TRBV3-1/TRBV3-2
ASSQDTGLSPDETSNEKLF
>-|TRBD2|TRBV10-3
AISPPAGRYEQY
>-|-|TRBV2
ASSATQGMNTEAF
>-|TRBD1|TRBV6-1
ASSEVQGLNEKLF
>few|-|TRBV7-9
ASSLLSDGEAY
>once|-|TRBV5-4
ASSLGVGRTNTGELF
>-|TRBD1|TRBV19
ASSMLQGPAWEQY
>-|-|TRBV24-1
ATSPGDSRKETQY
>-|-|TRBV5-1
ASSLDRAFLSYEQY
>-|-|TRBV2
ASSGQGITNEKLF
>-|-|TRBV4-2
ASSQETGVGDEQF
>-|TRBD1|TRBV6-5
ASRRDGTGGEKLF
>-|-|TRBV6-5
ASAAERVFSTEAF
>-|TRBD1|TRBV27
ASSKGTGGTEAF
>-|-|TRBV6-2/TRBV6-3
ASSLAVLAKNIQY
>-|-|TRBV10-3
AISEPMSSYNEQF
>-|-|TRBV3-1/TRBV3-2
ASSQDTGSNQPQH
>-|TRBD1|TRBV7-2
ASSTRDRGSNQPQH
>-|-|TRBV7-9
ASRATGELF
>-|-|TRBV7-8
ASSAQGGQTPLH
>once|TRBD2|TRBV7-7
ASSISPGTSAYNEQF
>-|TRBD1|TRBV5-1
ASSWRTGGELNTEAF
>-|TRBD1|TRBV9
ASSKDRATEAF
>-|-|TRBV2
ASTLGAWDTQY
>-|TRBD1|TRBV5-1
ASSTDRVGNTIY
>-|TRBD1|TRBV19
ASTYRDRKYGYT
>once|TRBD1|TRBV11-2
ASSLWQGENQPQH
>-|-|TRBV2
ASSDRGLNYEVQY
>-|-|TRBV27
ASSFERGGQPQH
>-|TRBD2|TRBV6-6
ASSYRTSTGELF